A single TCR beta chain is shown here with its context. Its matching antigen is unknown. As processed by the authors: Differences in CDR3 between clinicopathological groups were drawn on to build a classifier intended to discriminate distant-metastatic papillary thyroid cancer patients. TCRdb used MiXCR to call clones anew from the PCR reads. The V and J calls were determined by TCRdb, not by the authors. This repertoire shows some 20,000 clones, approximately 30% found once; its top ten account for 20% to 25%. This sample is drawn from a study of metastatic and nonmetastatic thyroid tumors. Study conclusions and caveats: Benign nodules reportedly had significantly lower TCR beta diversity than malignant thyroid tumors in blood and tumor.

Germline lookup yields CDR1 KGHSH and CDR2 LQKENI. The CDR3 sequence is 17 residues long. The V and J ends lost 3 bases and 9 bases respectively, with 24 bases between them. No patient had received any treatment before thyroid surgery. The chain is built from TRBV18 and TRBJ2-1; tentatively, D is TRBD1 or TRBD2 (5 bases each). The sequence derives from a female donor with papillary thyroid cancer or a benign thyroid nodule (not recorded which). Some clones in this sample may be carry-over from other donors' samples. Sequencing input: adjacent normal tissue. CDR3 sequence reads: CASSPGTPLSSHSEQFF. The CDR3 coding sequence is TGTGCCAGCTCACCTGGGACGCCCCTGAGCTCCCACAGTGAGCAGTTCTTC.